Listed here are 28 T cell receptor beta chains from one sample, sequenced in a study of T cell responses to AZD1222 COVID-19 vaccine. Assay used: immunoSEQ multiplex PCR; TCRdb lists only in-frame clones, some missing. The top ten clones hold 1.1% of a sample with around 160,000 clones, approximately 90% of them seen once. Here the sequenced sample was peripheral blood, taken 28 days after the second AZD1222 dose. The receptors shown here come from an adult who received the AZD1222 COVID-19 vaccine.

This rearrangement joins TRBV6-5 to TRBJ2-7; 8 nucleotides match TRBD1. CDR1 is MNHEY and CDR2 is SVGAGI in the germline V gene. The CDR3 runs 14 residues. V shed 8 bases, J shed 4 bases, and the junction held 10 bases outside the gene matches. CDR3 residues: CASATGGSAYEQYF. For the CDR3, the DNA is TGTGCCAGCGCTACAGGGGGGTCGGCTTACGAGCAGTACTTC.

The genes are TRBV7-8 and TRBJ1-1, with TRBD1 matching 9 bases. Germline CDR1 and CDR2: SGHVS and FQNEAQ. J lost 6 bases, V lost 5 bases, and 7 bases had no gene match. The CDR3 contains 14 residues. CDR3 DNA: TGTGCCAGCAGCGTAGACAGGGGGATAGCTGAAGCTTTCTTT. As protein: CASSVDRGIAEAFF.

V and J are TRBV18 and TRBJ1-6; perhaps TRBD1 as D (5 bases). The CDR3 is made up of 13 amino acids. Germline assignment: CDR1 KGHSH and CDR2 LQKENI. V lost 3 bases and J 7 bases, leaving 7 bases between the germline ends. The CDR3 region has the DNA TGTGCCAGCTCACCGGGACCCAATTCACCCCTCCACTTT. Protein product: CASSPGPNSPLHF.

V gene TRBV18 combines with J gene TRBJ1-5, with D possibly TRBD1 on 5 matching bases. The germline V and J ends were trimmed by 3 bases and 1 base, with 16 bases remaining between them. Germline CDR1 reads KGHSH; CDR2 reads LQKENI. The CDR3 extends over 17 amino acids. The CDR3 DNA is TGTGCCAGCTCACCTGCCGGGTTAGCAGGGAGCAATCAGCCCCAGCATTTT. Residues: CASSPAGLAGSNQPQHF.

The chain is built from TRBV6-5 and TRBJ1-5; D is ambiguous. Per germline, CDR1 MNHEY and CDR2 SVGAGI. V shed 8 bases and J shed 5 bases, with 13 bases lying between them. CDR3 length: 13 residues. The CDR3 protein is CASSLLWDQPQHF. The CDR3 DNA sequence: TGTGCCAGCTCCCTACTCTGGGATCAGCCCCAGCATTTT.

In regard to this clone: Other nucleotide sequences from this sample produce the same CDR3. The rearrangement links TRBV12-3 or TRBV12-4 to TRBJ2-5; D remains ambiguous. Trimming took 3 bases from V and 4 from J, leaving 3 bases between them. CDR3 length: 11 amino acids. CDR3 amino acids: CASSFGETQYF. The CDR3 DNA sequence: TGTGCCAGCAGTTTTGGAGAGACCCAGTACTTC.

This clone was found once. The chain joins TRBV11-3 to TRBJ2-2; tentative D call: TRBD1 (6 bases). Trimming removed 5 bases at V and 1 base at J, with 8 bases between. The CDR3 is 14 residues long. Germline V gives CDR1 SGHNT, CDR2 YENEEA. CDR3 DNA: TGTGCCAGCAGCCCGACAGGGAACACCGGGGAGCTGTTTTTT. The encoded protein is CASSPTGNTGELFF.

The chain has TRBV6-6 and TRBJ1-2, with D possibly being TRBD1 (5 bases). CDR1 is MNHNY, CDR2 SVGAGI, per germline (reference sequence). The CDR3 is 13 amino acids. Trimming pared 0 bases from V and 8 bases from J, leaving 10 bases between. CDR3 in amino acids: CASSYSGAGGYTF. CDR3 DNA sequence: TGTGCCAGCAGTTACTCTGGGGCCGGGGGCTACACCTTC.

In its sample, this clone was seen once. The chain couples TRBV6-5 to TRBJ1-4, with D possibly being TRBD1 (6 bases). The CDR3 is 15 residues long. Germline V lookup: CDR1 MNHEY, CDR2 SVGAGI. V gave up 2 bases and J gave up 3 bases, with 10 bases separating them. CDR3 sequence: CASSYVSGANEKLFF. Here the CDR3 DNA reads TGTGCCAGCAGTTACGTGTCAGGGGCTAATGAAAAACTGTTTTTT.

This sequence joins TRBV3-1 (or the pseudogene TRBV3-2) and TRBJ1-2; the D gene is possibly TRBD1 (6 bases). Germline values: CDR1 LGHDT, CDR2 YNNKEL (reference sequence). V was pared by 1 base and J by 6 bases, with 18 bases between. The CDR3 sequence is 16 residues long. The CDR3 DNA follows: TGTGCCAGCAGCCAAGTGGGGGGGGCGAGGCAAAATGGCTACACCTTC. Protein: CASSQVGGARQNGYTF.

This clone was counted a single time. The chain couples TRBV21-1 to TRBJ1-1. TRBV21-1 is deemed a pseudogene. This CDR3 has 14 residues. The CDR3 loop reads CASSKSILNTEAFF. In DNA, the CDR3 is TGTGCCAGCAGCAAATCTATTTTAAACACTGAAGCTTTCTTT.

The rearrangement uses TRBV5-1 and TRBJ2-3; unclear D gene. V was pared by 4 bases and J by 2 bases, with 8 bases between. Germline V CDR1 and CDR2: SGHRS, YFSETQ. The CDR3 spans 13 residues. The CDR3 reads CASSPRITDTQYF. CDR3 coding DNA: TGCGCCAGCAGCCCCAGGATCACAGATACGCAGTATTTT.

The chain is built from TRBV11-3 and TRBJ2-1; D ambiguous. V shed 1 base and J shed 8 bases, with 9 bases lying between them. Germline V gene lookup returns CDR1 SGHNT and CDR2 YENEEA. The CDR3 runs to 13 residues. The CDR3: CASSLGLRHEQFF. The CDR3 nucleotides are TGTGCCAGCAGCTTAGGTCTAAGGCATGAGCAGTTCTTC. The full variable domain, its missing parts supplied by reference TRBV11-3 and TRBJ2-1, is EAGVVQSPRYKIIEKKQPVAFWCNPISGHNTLYWYLQNLGQGPELLIRYENEEAVDDSQLPKDRFSAERLKGVDSTLKIQPAELGDSAVYLCASSLGLRHEQFFGPGTRLTVL.

V gene TRBV2 combines with J gene TRBJ2-5; 9 bases map to TRBD1. V was pared by 8 bases and J by 2 bases, with 6 bases of the junction left unmatched. This CDR3 is 14 amino acids long. CDR1 and CDR2 from the germline V gene are SNHLY and FYNNEI. The CDR3 loop reads CASFRDREQETQYF. CDR3 DNA sequence: TGTGCCAGCTTCCGGGACAGGGAGCAAGAGACCCAGTACTTC.

This chain connects TRBV4-1 to TRBJ1-5; a weak D match, TRBD1 (5 bases). Trimming cost V 1 base and J 6 bases, with 13 bases left between them. The CDR3 sequence is 15 residues long. The germline gives CDR1 MGHRA, CDR2 YSYEKL. CDR3 DNA sequence: TGCGCCAGCAGCCAAGTGTTAACTACAGGTCAGCCCCAGCATTTT. Its translation: CASSQVLTTGQPQHF.

The chain combines TRBV10-3 with TRBJ1-1; no reliable D call. The CDR3 loop spans 13 amino acids. CDR1 ENHRY and CDR2 SYGVKD come from the germline V gene. Trimming cost V 4 bases and J 1 base, with 7 bases left between them. CDR3 DNA: TGTGCCATCAGTGCTTCGGGGAACACTGAAGCTTTCTTT. Its translation: CAISASGNTEAFF.

The rearrangement links TRBV7-6 to TRBJ2-7, with D uncertain. V was cut by 2 bases and J by 1 base, with 6 bases left in between. The germline CDR1 and CDR2 sequences are SGHVS and FNYEAQ. The CDR3 has 13 residues. The CDR3 sequence: CASSLYSSYEQYF. CDR3 coding DNA: TGTGCCAGCAGCTTATACAGTTCCTACGAGCAGTACTTC.

The rearrangement joins TRBV5-1 to TRBJ2-1; no definite D call. The CDR3 totals 14 residues. The germline V gene encodes CDR1 SGHRS and CDR2 YFSETQ. V was clipped by 2 bases and J by 2 bases, with 8 bases between them. The CDR3 sequence is CASSFRPPYNEQFF. As DNA, the CDR3 is TGCGCCAGCAGCTTCAGGCCGCCCTACAATGAGCAGTTCTTC.

This chain connects TRBV3-1 (or the pseudogene TRBV3-2) to TRBJ1-3, with D maybe TRBD1 (6 bases). Trimming took off 6 bases at V and 2 bases at J, with 11 bases between the two ends. The V gene's germline CDR1 is LGHDT and CDR2 YNNKEL (reference sequence). The CDR3 is 14 residues long. The CDR3 bases are TGTGCCAGCAGACTGGGGGCGACTGGAAACACCATATATTTT. Encoded protein: CASRLGATGNTIYF.

J is TRBJ1-6 and V is TRBV3-1 (or the pseudogene TRBV3-2); TRBD1 might be the D (5 bases). The CDR3 is made up of 16 amino acids. CDR1 is LGHDT and CDR2 is YNNKEL in the germline V gene (reference sequence). The germline V and J ends were trimmed by 7 bases and 4 bases, with 17 bases remaining between them. The CDR3 DNA follows: TGTGCCAGCACTCAAAAAAGGGGCAGATATAATTCACCCCTCCACTTT. This sequence encodes CASTQKRGRYNSPLHF.

V usage is TRBV19 and J usage is TRBJ1-4; D might be TRBD1 (6 bases). The germline gives CDR1 LNHDA, CDR2 SQIVND (reference sequence). The CDR3 extends over 14 amino acids. V gave up 5 bases and J gave up 8 bases, with 15 bases separating them. The CDR3 loop is CASSWTAVGEKLFF. In nucleotides, the CDR3 is TGTGCCAGTAGTTGGACAGCCGTAGGGGAAAAACTGTTTTTT.

CDR3 residues: CASSPRDYQETQYF. The CDR3 region has the DNA TGTGCCAGCAGCCCCCGGGACTACCAAGAGACCCAGTACTTC. This chain joins TRBV21-1 and TRBJ2-5; TRBD2 is the table's D call, not checked against the DNA. TRBV21-1 is labeled a pseudogene. The CDR3 totals 14 residues.

The chain combines TRBV27 with TRBJ1-4; D call uncertain. Germline V gives CDR1 MNHEY, CDR2 SMNVEV (reference sequence). The CDR3 is 15 amino acids. Trimming stripped 8 bases from V and 4 bases from J, with 17 bases between. The CDR3 is CASSRGRESNEKLFF. As DNA, the CDR3 is TGTGCCAGCTCCCGCGGACGGGAAAGTAATGAAAAACTGTTTTTT.

CDR3 nucleotide sequence: TGTGCCAGCAGCCCCGCCAACGAACCCTACGAGCAGTACTTC. This codes for CASSPANEPYEQYF. This chain links TRBV9 with TRBJ2-7; D call uncertain. Between the trimmed V and J ends, which lost 4 bases and 2 bases, there was a span of 13 bases. CDR1 SGDLS and CDR2 YYNGEE come from the germline V gene. This CDR3 is built from 14 residues.

The J gene is TRBJ1-2, the V gene TRBV27; TRBD1 aligns across 10 bases. The CDR3 contains 17 residues. The ends lost 4 bases at V and 0 bases at J; junction bases unmatched: 8. Germline V lookup: CDR1 MNHEY, CDR2 SMNVEV (reference sequence). The CDR3 bases are TGTGCCAGCAGTTCCTCCGACAGGGGGCTAACTAACTATGGCTACACCTTC. This translates into CASSSSDRGLTNYGYTF.

The chain has TRBV7-9 and TRBJ2-3; 12 bases fit TRBD2. The CDR3 has 16 amino acids. Trimming removed 5 bases from V and 4 bases from J; junction bases left unmatched: 7. Per germline, CDR1 SEHNR and CDR2 FQNEAQ (reference sequence). The CDR3 DNA sequence: TGTGCCAGCAGCGATAGGACTAGCGGGGCTTCAGATACGCAGTATTTT. It codes for CASSDRTSGASDTQYF.

On this clone itself: Sequence at one end of the junction differs from germline and may be a read error. This chain joins TRBV29-1 and TRBJ1-1; unclear D gene. CDR1 SQVTM and CDR2 ANQGSEA come from the germline V gene. CDR3 length: 10 amino acids. CDR3 protein: CSVEDHHPDF. DNA for the CDR3: TGCAGCGTTGAAGATCACCATCCCGACTTT.

The chain is built from TRBV18 and TRBJ1-3; maybe TRBD1 (5 bases). The V gene lost 2 bases and the J gene lost 1 base, with 18 bases spanning the gap. Germline V lookup: CDR1 KGHSH, CDR2 LQKENI. The CDR3 runs 18 residues. The CDR3, as DNA: TGTGCCAGCTCACCAACCGCAGGGTACGACGCATCTGGAAACACCATATATTTT. It encodes CASSPTAGYDASGNTIYF.